Below are 5 T cell receptor beta chains sequenced from a single sample in a study of blood T cell repertoires in COVID-19. Only in-frame clones appear in the TCRdb table, and some are missing; sequencing was by immunoSEQ multiplex PCR. This table holds under 450,000 clones, around 88% found once. Sequencing used peripheral blood. These TCRs come from a woman aged 45-65 years with COVID-19, enrolled during active disease.

This rearrangement joins TRBV5-1 to TRBJ1-1, with D maybe TRBD1 (5 bases). Germline CDR1 reads SGHRS; CDR2 reads YFSETQ. V shed 4 bases and J shed 0 bases, with 7 bases lying between them. CDR3 length: 13 amino acids. The CDR3 DNA reads as TGCGCCAGCAGCCGACAGATGAACACTGAAGCTTTCTTT. Its translation: CASSRQMNTEAFF. Full variable domain (outside the CDR3, taken from reference TRBV5-1 and TRBJ1-1): KAGVTQTPRYLIKTRGQQVTLSCSPISGHRSVSWYQQTPGQGLQFLFEYFSETQRNKGNFPGRFSGRQFSNSRSEMNVSTLELGDSALYLCASSRQMNTEAFFGQGTRLTVV.

J is TRBJ1-5 and V is TRBV24-1, with 9 bases matching TRBD1. Germline-derived CDR1 and CDR2 are KGHDR and SFDVKD. This CDR3 spans 15 amino acids. The ends lost 6 bases at V and 4 bases at J; junction bases unmatched: 6. The CDR3 nucleotides read TGTGCCACCAGTCCCGCCGGGACAGGGAATCAGCCCCAGCATTTT. It translates to CATSPAGTGNQPQHF.

Only a few counts were recorded for this clone. At the DNA level, this CDR3 is encoded by other sequences in the same sample as well. The rearrangement links TRBV6-5 to TRBJ1-5; no reliable D call. Germline CDR1 and CDR2: MNHEY and SVGAGI. The CDR3 is made up of 12 amino acids. Trimming stripped 4 bases from V and 2 bases from J, with 3 bases between. CDR3 amino acids: CASSSGNQPQHF. The CDR3 nucleotides are TGTGCCAGCAGTTCGGGCAATCAGCCCCAGCATTTT.

This clone was seen only a few times. The J gene is TRBJ1-5, the V gene TRBV11-3; 12 nucleotides line up with TRBD1. Per the germline V gene, CDR1 is SGHNT and CDR2 is YENEEA. Trimming cost V 0 bases and J 1 base; bases outside gene matches: 7. The CDR3 spans 19 residues. The CDR3 protein is CASSLDPGQGACSNQPQHF. CDR3 nucleotides: TGTGCCAGCAGCTTAGACCCGGGACAGGGGGCTTGCAGCAATCAGCCCCAGCATTTT. Full variable domain (rest looked up from reference TRBV11-3 and TRBJ1-5): EAGVVQSPRYKIIEKKQPVAFWCNPISGHNTLYWYLQNLGQGPELLIRYENEEAVDDSQLPKDRFSAERLKGVDSTLKIQPAELGDSAVYLCASSLDPGQGACSNQPQHFGDGTRLSIL.

This clone was recorded once. The chain carries TRBV5-1 and TRBJ1-1; no clear D gene. Trimming cost V 0 bases and J 1 base, with 10 bases left between them. The CDR3 spans 15 residues. CDR1 is SGHRS and CDR2 is YFSETQ in the germline V gene. The CDR3 DNA reads TGCGCCAGCAGCTTGGACGCGTGGAGGAACACTGAAGCTTTCTTT. This gives the protein CASSLDAWRNTEAFF.